This TCR beta chain was identified during a study of cytomegalovirus exposure and HLA in healthy donors. V gave up 2 bases and J gave up 8 bases, with 7 bases separating them. The CDR3 length is 12 residues. CDR1 and CDR2 (germline): MNHEY, SMNVEV (reference sequence). Here immunoSEQ multiplex PCR was the method, and the copy in TCRdb shows in-frame clones only, minus some. The table lists about 140,000 clones, 80% to 90% of them singletons. This TCR was sampled from a man between 18 and 29 years old in good health and CMV-seronegative. The chain recombines TRBV27 with TRBJ2-1, with D perhaps matching TRBD2 (5 bases). The sample taken for sequencing was PBMCs. CDR3 nucleotides: TGTGCCAGCAGTTTACGGGGTCATGAGCAGTTCTTC. Its translation: CASSLRGHEQFF.